The 23 T cell receptor beta chains in this list originate from one sample, sequenced in a study of T cell repertoires in cytomegalovirus infection. A single record per CDR3 protein comes from TCRdb applying MiXCR to the reads. The top ten hold approximately 40% of the sample, which has 85,000 to 130,000 distinct CDR3 sequences, about 25% seen once. The sample comprised CD8+ T cells from PBMCs. These receptors all stem from a human donor in good health (CMV status not recorded). Some clones in this sample may be carry-over from other donors' samples.

This clonotype was counted a few times. This chain connects TRBV6-1 to TRBJ2-7, with a weak D call TRBD1 (6 bases). Germline CDR1 and CDR2: MNHNS and SASEGT. The CDR3 spans 12 residues. V was pared by 3 bases and J by 11 bases, with 14 bases between. The CDR3 region is CASSDPRGEKYF. In nucleotides, the CDR3 is TGTGCCAGCAGTGACCCCAGGGGTGAGAAGTACTTC.

There are a few counts of this clonotype. This CDR3 reads CASSGPSVETQYF. The CDR3 nucleotides read TGTGCCAGCAGCGGCCCATCGGTGGAGACCCAGTACTTC. J is TRBJ2-5 and V is TRBV5-6; the D is unclear. The length of the CDR3 is 13 residues. From germline, CDR1 is SGHDT and CDR2 YYEEEE. V lost 4 bases, J lost 5 bases, and 12 bases lay in between.

This clonotype has just a few counts. The chain joins TRBV5-1 to TRBJ2-7; TRBD1 aligns across 7 bases. The CDR3 covers 11 residues. Germline CDR1 and CDR2: SGHRS and YFSETQ. The trim removed 6 bases at V and 5 bases at J, leaving 2 bases unmatched. CDR3 nucleotides: TGCGCCAGCACGACAGGGAACGAGCAGTACTTC. It yields the protein CASTTGNEQYF.

The chain carries TRBV9 and TRBJ2-1, with 10 nucleotides matching TRBD2. V lost 5 bases to trimming and J lost 7 bases; unmatched junction nucleotides: 9. Germline V gene lookup returns CDR1 SGDLS and CDR2 YYNGEE. The CDR3 runs 15 residues. CDR3 sequence: CASSLSGGNNNEQFF. The DNA for the CDR3 is TGTGCCAGCAGTCTTAGCGGGGGGAATAATAATGAGCAGTTCTTC.

In its sample, this clonotype was seen many times. The CDR3 loop reads CASSPGQGFNEQFF. In nucleotides, the CDR3 is TGTGCCAGCAGCCCGGGACAGGGCTTTAATGAGCAGTTCTTC. The genes are TRBV7-2 and TRBJ2-1; 9 bases agree with TRBD1. Germline loops: CDR1 SGHTA, CDR2 FQGNSA. V dropped 5 bases and J dropped 7; count of bases not matched to a gene: 6. The CDR3 has 14 residues.

The genes are TRBV20-1 and TRBJ2-7; the D gene is possibly TRBD1 (6 bases). Trimming took off 6 bases at V and 2 bases at J, with 14 bases between the two ends. Germline lookup yields CDR1 DFQATT and CDR2 SNEGSKA (reference sequence). This CDR3 is 13 amino acids long. The CDR3 spells CSAPRDTTYEQYF. DNA of the CDR3: TGCAGTGCGCCCCGGGACACCACCTACGAGCAGTACTTC.

The CDR3 DNA follows: TGTGCCAGTAGTCGTCTATCAGGGGGGAAAGAGACCCAGTACTTC. Translated: CASSRLSGGKETQYF. The V and J genes are TRBV19 and TRBJ2-5; possible D gene TRBD1, 7 bases. CDR1 is LNHDA and CDR2 is SQIVND in the germline V gene (reference sequence). The CDR3 extends over 15 amino acids. V dropped 5 bases and J dropped 3 bases, with 16 bases sitting between them.

The chain is built from TRBV7-2 and TRBJ2-7; 9 bases fit TRBD1. V shed 4 bases, J shed 5 bases, and the junction held 12 bases outside the gene matches. CDR1 is SGHTA and CDR2 is FQGNSA in the germline V gene. The CDR3 sequence is 16 residues long. In DNA, the CDR3 is TGTGCCAGCAGCTCCCCTTACCGGGACAGGGTTGACGAGCAGTACTTC. Amino acids: CASSSPYRDRVDEQYF.

The rearrangement joins TRBV6-8 to TRBJ1-1; D is unclear. Per germline, CDR1 MNHGY and CDR2 SAAAGT. This CDR3 contains 13 residues. Trimming shortened V by 3 bases and J by 8 bases, and 13 bases separated the two germline ends. The CDR3 loop is CASSYLGGLEAFF. CDR3 DNA sequence: TGTGCCAGCAGTTATCTCGGCGGATTGGAAGCTTTCTTT.

This clonotype was seen many times. The V call is TRBV4-1, the J call TRBJ1-2; D not certain. V lost 0 bases, J lost 3 bases, and 11 bases lay in between. Germline V gene lookup returns CDR1 MGHRA and CDR2 YSYEKL. The CDR3 runs 15 residues. In DNA, the CDR3 is TGCGCCAGCAGCCAAGAAGAGTTTGATTACTATGGCTACACCTTC. Protein: CASSQEEFDYYGYTF.

In its sample, this clonotype was seen a few times. The chain is built from TRBV2 and TRBJ2-1; D might be TRBD2 (6 bases). V gave up 7 bases and J gave up 0 bases, with 13 bases separating them. Germline V gene sequence: CDR1 SNHLY, CDR2 FYNNEI. The CDR3 has 15 amino acids. The chain's CDR3 is CASNGGASSYNEQFF. In DNA, the CDR3 is TGTGCCAGCAACGGAGGGGCTAGCTCCTACAATGAGCAGTTCTTC.

A word on this clonotype: A read error may be the cause here, since a much bigger clone is one base away. The V call is TRBV20-1, the J call TRBJ2-7; maybe TRBD2 (6 bases). This CDR3 region has 16 residues. Germline values: CDR1 DFQATT, CDR2 SNEGSKA (reference sequence). In DNA, the CDR3 is TGCAGTGCTAGTACCCCGGTGGTTGGGGGGAGCGACGAGCGGTACTTC. Translating it yields CSASTPVVGGSDERYF.

This clonotype was seen ten or more times. The CDR3 sequence is CASSLATGTETQYF. The CDR3 nucleotides are TGTGCCAGCAGCTTAGCAACAGGCACAGAGACCCAGTACTTC. J is TRBJ2-5 and V is TRBV7-2; a weak D match, TRBD1 (5 bases). The CDR3 length is 14 residues. V was shortened by 0 bases and J by 4 bases, with 9 bases between the two germline ends. The germline gives CDR1 SGHTA, CDR2 FQGNSA.

This chain uses TRBV30 with TRBJ1-1; perhaps TRBD1 as D (5 bases). CDR3 length: 14 amino acids. The V gene's germline CDR1 is GTSNPN and CDR2 SVGIG (reference sequence). The V end lost 3 bases, the J end lost 8 bases, and 19 bases lay between the germline ends. The CDR3 DNA reads as TGTGCCTGGAGGGATACAGACGGGGCGGCCGAAGCTTTCTTT. Its protein is CAWRDTDGAAEAFF.

This clonotype was picked up many times. The chain carries TRBV7-9 and TRBJ2-7; the D is unclear. The germline V gene has CDR1 SEHNR and CDR2 FQNEAQ (reference sequence). The CDR3 spans 14 residues. V was shortened by 3 bases and J by 9 bases, with 18 bases between the two germline ends. Here the CDR3 reads CASSFGDSLRVQYF. CDR3 sequence (DNA): TGTGCCAGCAGCTTTGGAGACTCCCTTCGAGTGCAGTACTTC.

This clonotype was counted only a few times. The CDR3 DNA sequence: TGTGCCAGCAGTTTAGTATCCCCTCGGACAGACGCTTACAATGAGCAGTTCTTC. Protein product: CASSLVSPRTDAYNEQFF. The chain recombines TRBV27 with TRBJ2-1; the D gene is possibly TRBD1 (6 bases). Germline CDR1 reads MNHEY; CDR2 reads SMNVEV (reference sequence). This CDR3 contains 18 residues. V dropped 2 bases and J dropped 4 bases, with 21 bases sitting between them.

On this clonotype itself: A much more abundant neighbour one base away suggests this may be a read error. V gene TRBV4-3 combines with J gene TRBJ1-1; D may be TRBD1 (6 bases). Trimming stripped 0 bases from V and 1 base from J, with 9 bases between. Germline loops: CDR1 LGHNA, CDR2 YSLEER. The CDR3 spans 15 residues. The CDR3 spells CASSQDRGQNTEAFF. In DNA, the CDR3 is TGCGCCAGCAGCCAAGATCGGGGACAGAACACTGAAGCTTTCTTT.

The rearrangement joins TRBV7-9 to TRBJ2-7; possibly TRBD1 or TRBD2 for D (5 bases each). This CDR3 spans 13 amino acids. V lost 6 bases, J lost 1 base, and 10 bases lay in between. Germline values: CDR1 SEHNR, CDR2 FQNEAQ (reference sequence). The CDR3 loop is CASSGWGSYEQYF. The CDR3 DNA reads as TGTGCCAGCAGTGGGTGGGGGTCCTACGAGCAGTACTTC.

This clonotype was detected ten times or more. A read error may account for a junction end that differs from germline. CDR3 in amino acids: CASSLVSTAYSF. The CDR3 bases are TGTGCCAGCAGCTTAGTTTCGACAGCATACTCCTTC. The J gene is TRBJ2-7, the V gene TRBV7-2; D possibly corresponds to TRBD1 (5 bases). This CDR3 contains 12 residues. CDR1 and CDR2 (germline): SGHTA, FQGNSA.

This chain connects TRBV7-2 to TRBJ2-1; possible D gene TRBD1, 5 bases. From germline, CDR1 is SGHTA and CDR2 FQGNSA. V lost 6 bases to trimming and J lost 0 bases, with 12 bases between them. The CDR3 totals 15 residues. DNA for the CDR3: TGTGCCAGCAGTTCACACCAGGGCTCCTACAATGAGCAGTTCTTC. This sequence encodes CASSSHQGSYNEQFF.

By frequency in the sample, this clonotype is medium-sized (0.01 to 0.1%). This chain uses TRBV6-2 or TRBV6-3 with TRBJ2-1; 7 bases are shared with TRBD2. V dropped 5 bases and J dropped 4; count of bases not matched to a gene: 8. This CDR3 has 15 amino acids. From germline, CDR1 is MNHEY and CDR2 SVGEGT. This CDR3 is CASSNKRGGYNEQFF. The DNA for the CDR3 is TGTGCCAGCAGTAATAAGCGGGGAGGATACAATGAGCAGTTCTTC.

Notes on this clonotype: A much bigger clone sits one base away, suggesting this may be a read error. The chain couples TRBV7-2 to TRBJ2-3, with 8 bases aligning to TRBD1. Germline lookup yields CDR1 SGHTA and CDR2 FQGNSA. The CDR3 length is 14 residues. CDR3 sequence: CASSFRGQGDAQYF. CDR3 bases: TGTGCCAGCAGCTTCAGGGGGCAGGGAGATGCGCAGTATTTT.

This chain joins TRBV7-9 and TRBJ1-5, with unresolved D. The CDR3 is made up of 12 amino acids. Germline V gene lookup returns CDR1 SEHNR and CDR2 FQNEAQ (reference sequence). Trimming took 1 base from V and 6 from J, leaving 4 bases between them. CDR3 amino acids: CASSLGSQPQHF. Written as DNA, the CDR3 is TGTGCCAGCAGCTTAGGCAGTCAGCCCCAGCATTTT.